These 25 T cell receptor beta chains share one sample of origin, sequenced in a study of CD8 T cells in ankylosing spondylitis. TCRdb itself ran the 5' RACE reads through MiXCR, one entry per CDR3 protein. Of 300,000 to 400,000 distinct CDR3 sequences in the sample, roughly 20% are singletons; the top ten hold over 10%. The sequencing sample was made of blood, either unsorted or a sorted T cell fraction (not recorded which). The receptors stem from a male donor with ankylosing spondylitis or in good health (not recorded which).

This clonotype has a handful of counts. This chain joins TRBV25-1 and TRBJ2-7; D is perhaps TRBD1 (5 bases). Trimming removed 5 bases from V and 0 bases from J, with 14 bases in between. CDR3 length: 15 residues. Germline V gene lookup returns CDR1 MGHDK and CDR2 SYGVNS. The CDR3 protein is CASSSGAGRSYEQYF. CDR3 DNA sequence: TGTGCCAGCAGTTCTGGGGCAGGCCGCTCCTACGAGCAGTACTTC.

This clonotype came up a few times. This chain joins TRBV7-8 and TRBJ1-1; 9 bases line up with TRBD1. The CDR3 sequence is 16 residues long. Trimming cost V 5 bases and J 5 bases; bases outside gene matches: 12. CDR1 SGHVS and CDR2 FQNEAQ come from the germline V gene. The CDR3 DNA reads as TGTGCCAGCAGCAACATCGCCGGGACAGGGCAGACTGAAGCTTTCTTT. Translation: CASSNIAGTGQTEAFF. Drawing the rest from reference TRBV7-8 and TRBJ1-1, the complete variable domain is GAGVSQSPRYKVAKRGQDVALRCDPISGHVSLFWYQQALGQGPEFLTYFQNEAQLDKSGLPSDRFFAERPEGSVSTLKIQRTQQEDSAVYLCASSNIAGTGQTEAFFGQGTRLTVV.

This clonotype was recorded a few times. The J gene is TRBJ1-3, the V gene TRBV14; no clear D. The CDR3 runs to 15 residues. Germline-derived CDR1 and CDR2 are SGHDN and FVKESK. Trimming pared 0 bases from V and 5 bases from J, leaving 11 bases between. The CDR3 loop is CASSQDSLGRNTIYF. The CDR3 coding sequence is TGTGCCAGCAGCCAAGATTCTTTGGGCCGAAACACCATATATTTT. Based on the CDR3 plus reference TRBV14 and TRBJ1-3, the full variable domain is EAGVTQFPSHSVIEKGQTVTLRCDPISGHDNLYWYRRVMGKEIKFLLHFVKESKQDESGMPNNRFLAERTGGTYSTLKVQPAELEDSGVYFCASSQDSLGRNTIYFGEGSWLTVV.

This clonotype was detected a few times. This chain uses TRBV27 with TRBJ2-7; D may be TRBD2 (7 bases). Germline CDR1 MNHEY, CDR2 SMNVEV (reference sequence). V lost 6 bases and J 3 bases, leaving 15 bases between the germline ends. The CDR3 consists of 14 residues. CDR3 amino acids: CASRGAGAFYEQYF. CDR3 nucleotides: TGTGCCAGCAGGGGGGCGGGGGCGTTCTACGAGCAGTACTTC.

The rearrangement uses TRBV6-5 and TRBJ2-3, with D maybe TRBD2 (6 bases). The V end lost 1 base, the J end lost 2 bases, and 7 bases lay between the germline ends. CDR3 length: 14 residues. CDR1 MNHEY and CDR2 SVGAGI come from the germline V gene. CDR3: CASSYWGDTDTQYF. The DNA of the CDR3 is TGTGCCAGCAGTTACTGGGGGGACACAGATACGCAGTATTTT.

This chain connects TRBV11-2 to TRBJ2-1; TRBD2 aligns across 7 bases. CDR1 and CDR2 from the germline V gene are SGHAT and FQNNGV. V was pared by 3 bases and J by 2 bases, with 7 bases of the junction left unmatched. This CDR3 comprises 16 residues. CDR3 sequence reads: CASSFPLLAAYNEQFF. The CDR3, as DNA: TGTGCCAGCAGCTTTCCCCTCCTAGCGGCCTACAATGAGCAGTTCTTC.

The gene calls are TRBV15 and TRBJ2-3; 11 bases match TRBD2. The V and J ends lost 9 bases and 6 bases, in that order; junction bases with no gene match: 14. Germline CDR1 reads LNHNV; CDR2 reads YYDKDF (reference sequence). The CDR3 length is 16 residues. In DNA form, the CDR3 reads TGTGCCACGAATACCCCACTAGCGGGGGCTGGGGATACGCAGTATTTT. Amino acid sequence: CATNTPLAGAGDTQYF.

This clonotype was recorded a few times. The chain uses TRBV12-3 or TRBV12-4 and TRBJ2-1; 7 bases fit TRBD2. The V and J ends lost 10 bases and 5 bases, in that order; junction bases with no gene match: 8. The CDR3 is 13 amino acids. As DNA, the CDR3 is TGTGCCACCTCATGGGGGGGTGACAATGAGCAGTTCTTC. It specifies CATSWGGDNEQFF.

The chain combines TRBV15 with TRBJ2-6; TRBD1 might be the D (6 bases). The CDR3 extends over 16 amino acids. CDR1 is LNHNV and CDR2 is YYDKDF in the germline V gene (reference sequence). V lost 0 bases, J lost 5 bases, and 11 bases lay in between. In nucleotides, the CDR3 is TGTGCCACCAGCAGAGATCCGACAGGCAGGGCCAACGTCCTGACTTTC. This sequence encodes CATSRDPTGRANVLTF.

The V gene is TRBV2, the J gene TRBJ2-2; the match to TRBD2 covers 7 bases. Germline trimming cut 7 bases from V and 6 bases from J; bases unmatched to any gene: 11. Per germline, CDR1 SNHLY and CDR2 FYNNEI. This CDR3 has 15 amino acids. In DNA, the CDR3 is TGTGCCAGCAAACCCTCGACTAGCTCGGCCGGGGAGCTGTTTTTT. Translated: CASKPSTSSAGELFF.

CDR3 sequence reads: CASSFRQGGEKLFF. As DNA, the CDR3 is TGTGCCAGCAGTTTCAGGCAGGGAGGCGAAAAACTGTTTTTT. The chain combines TRBV12-3 or TRBV12-4 with TRBJ1-4, with D possibly being TRBD1 (5 bases). This CDR3 spans 14 amino acids. Trimming took 3 bases from V and 8 from J, leaving 13 bases between them.

This sequence joins TRBV25-1 and TRBJ2-3; D gene ambiguous. This CDR3 spans 12 amino acids. The V gene lost 4 bases and the J gene lost 8 bases, with 10 bases spanning the gap. The germline CDR1 and CDR2 sequences are MGHDK and SYGVNS. The chain's CDR3 is CASSGLHGTQYF. In nucleotides, the CDR3 is TGTGCCAGCAGTGGCCTGCACGGTACGCAGTATTTT.

The sample holds a few counts of this clonotype. The V call is TRBV12-3 or TRBV12-4, the J call TRBJ1-5, with D perhaps matching TRBD1 (5 bases). The length of the CDR3 is 12 residues. The V end was cut by 3 bases, the J end by 9 bases, with 9 bases between. The CDR3 protein is CASSFEGRPQHF. CDR3 nucleotides: TGTGCCAGCAGTTTCGAGGGGAGGCCCCAGCATTTT.

This sequence joins TRBV5-1 and TRBJ2-7, with 11 bases fitting TRBD1. Per germline, CDR1 SGHRS and CDR2 YFSETQ. The CDR3 is 15 residues long. Trimming took 4 bases from V and 3 from J; bases not matched to a gene: 6. Here the CDR3 reads CASSQDRGPSYEQYF. The CDR3 DNA reads TGCGCCAGCAGCCAGGACAGGGGGCCAAGCTACGAGCAGTACTTC.

The J gene is TRBJ2-1, the V gene TRBV29-1, with 7 bases identical to TRBD2. J was trimmed by 5 bases and V by 7 bases; bases with no gene match: 8. Germline values: CDR1 SQVTM, CDR2 ANQGSEA. This CDR3 spans 13 amino acids. CDR3 sequence: CSAMASGNNEQFF. The DNA for the CDR3 is TGCAGCGCAATGGCTAGCGGAAACAATGAGCAGTTCTTC.

CDR3 amino acids: CASSFLDYNEQFF. Here the CDR3 DNA reads TGCGCCAGCAGCTTTTTAGATTACAATGAGCAGTTCTTC. V and J are TRBV5-1 and TRBJ2-1; D is unclear. The CDR3 is made up of 13 amino acids. Trimming stripped 2 bases from V and 4 bases from J, with 7 bases between. Germline V gene sequence: CDR1 SGHRS, CDR2 YFSETQ.

This clonotype was counted only a few times. CDR3: CASSLDLAGDQETQYF. Written as DNA, the CDR3 is TGCGCCAGCAGCTTGGACCTAGCGGGGGACCAAGAGACCCAGTACTTC. The chain joins TRBV5-1 to TRBJ2-5, with TRBD2 matching 10 bases. Trimming took 0 bases from V and 0 from J; bases not matched to a gene: 2. CDR3 length: 16 residues. Per the germline V gene, CDR1 is SGHRS and CDR2 is YFSETQ.

This clonotype has a count of ten or more. V gene TRBV12-3 or TRBV12-4 combines with J gene TRBJ1-3; 9 bases match TRBD1. The CDR3 totals 15 residues. V was clipped by 6 bases and J by 4 bases; unmatched bases: 7. The CDR3 protein is CASSPWDRAGNTIYF. Here the CDR3 DNA reads TGTGCCAGCAGCCCATGGGACAGGGCCGGAAACACCATATATTTT.

This clonotype was counted a few times. The chain recombines TRBV19 with TRBJ2-1; tentatively, D is TRBD2 (5 bases). V was trimmed by 3 bases and J by 1 base, leaving 13 bases between them. The CDR3 is 16 residues long. Germline V CDR1 and CDR2: LNHDA, SQIVND (reference sequence). DNA for the CDR3: TGTGCCAGTAGTATCAAGCAGGACTTATCCTACAATGAGCAGTTCTTC. Its protein is CASSIKQDLSYNEQFF.

The rearrangement uses TRBV11-1 and TRBJ1-5; D gene uncertain. CDR1 and CDR2 from the germline V gene are SGHAT and FQDESV (reference sequence). The CDR3 runs 15 residues. V was shortened by 0 bases and J by 2 bases, with 8 bases between the two germline ends. The CDR3 nucleotides read TGTGCCAGCAGCTTAGCCGGGTTTGGCAATCAGCCCCAGCATTTT. The encoded protein is CASSLAGFGNQPQHF.

This clonotype has more than one count but fewer than ten. The chain joins TRBV4-2 to TRBJ1-1; 7 bases agree with TRBD1. This CDR3 is 14 amino acids long. Germline CDR1 LGHNA, CDR2 YNFKEQ. V was clipped by 0 bases and J by 4 bases; unmatched bases: 2. The CDR3 nucleotides are TGTGCCAGCAGCCAAGAGCGGGACAGCACTGAAGCTTTCTTT. It yields the protein CASSQERDSTEAFF.

The chain is built from TRBV5-1 and TRBJ2-1; TRBD1 is a possible D gene (6 bases). CDR1 is SGHRS and CDR2 is YFSETQ in the germline V gene. This CDR3 spans 17 amino acids. Trimming removed 4 bases from V and 0 bases from J, with 17 bases in between. The CDR3: CASSRKIQGSSYNEQFF. CDR3 nucleotide sequence: TGCGCCAGCAGCAGGAAAATACAGGGTAGCTCCTACAATGAGCAGTTCTTC.

The V call is TRBV5-1, the J call TRBJ2-1, with D unclear. Germline V gene lookup returns CDR1 SGHRS and CDR2 YFSETQ. V was pared by 1 base and J by 7 bases, with 6 bases between. This CDR3 is 12 amino acids long. This chain's CDR3 is CASSLFGNEQFF. CDR3 coding DNA: TGCGCCAGCAGCTTGTTTGGGAATGAGCAGTTCTTC.

In its sample, this clonotype was seen many times. V gene TRBV5-1 combines with J gene TRBJ2-7; D remains unclear. The germline gives CDR1 SGHRS, CDR2 YFSETQ. V was pared by 4 bases and J by 0 bases, with 8 bases between. The CDR3 is 13 amino acids. CDR3 amino acids: CASSKPPSYEQYF. The CDR3 DNA reads as TGCGCCAGCAGCAAACCTCCCTCCTACGAGCAGTACTTC.

This clonotype has just a few counts. The J gene is TRBJ2-1, the V gene TRBV10-3; D uncertain. Germline lookup yields CDR1 ENHRY and CDR2 SYGVKD. Deletions cut 2 bases from V and 9 bases from J, with 8 bases between. This CDR3 comprises 12 residues. CDR3 bases: TGTGCCATCAGTGAGACGTGGGGTGAGCAGTTCTTC. Its protein product is CAISETWGEQFF.